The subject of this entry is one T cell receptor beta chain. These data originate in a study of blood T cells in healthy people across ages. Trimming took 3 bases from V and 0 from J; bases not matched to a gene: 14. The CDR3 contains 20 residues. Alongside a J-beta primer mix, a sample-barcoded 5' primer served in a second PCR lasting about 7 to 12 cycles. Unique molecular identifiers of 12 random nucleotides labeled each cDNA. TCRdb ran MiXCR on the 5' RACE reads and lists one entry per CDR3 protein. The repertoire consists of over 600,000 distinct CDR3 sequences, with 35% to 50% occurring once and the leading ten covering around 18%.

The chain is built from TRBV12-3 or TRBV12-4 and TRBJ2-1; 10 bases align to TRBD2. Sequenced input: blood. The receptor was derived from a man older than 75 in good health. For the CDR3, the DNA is TGTGCCAGCAGTTTTTTGGGGGCTAGCGGGAGAGGGGGCTCCTACAATGAGCAGTTCTTC. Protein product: CASSFLGASGRGGSYNEQFF.